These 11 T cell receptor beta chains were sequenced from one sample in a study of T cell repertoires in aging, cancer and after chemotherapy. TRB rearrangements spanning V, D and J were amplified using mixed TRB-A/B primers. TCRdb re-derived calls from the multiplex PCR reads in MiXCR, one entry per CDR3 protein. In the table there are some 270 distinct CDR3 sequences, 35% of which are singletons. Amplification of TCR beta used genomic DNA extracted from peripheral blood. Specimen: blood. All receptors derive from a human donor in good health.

CDR3 nucleotides: TGTGCCAGCAGTTTATGGGGGCTAGCGGGCGTTACTCAGTACTTC. Encoded protein: CASSLWGLAGVTQYF. The chain has TRBV6-1 and TRBJ2-4; the match to TRBD2 covers 8 bases. Per germline, CDR1 MNHNS and CDR2 SASEGT. The V gene end was trimmed by 5 bases and the J gene end by 12 bases; junction bases not matched to a gene: 15. The CDR3 totals 15 residues.

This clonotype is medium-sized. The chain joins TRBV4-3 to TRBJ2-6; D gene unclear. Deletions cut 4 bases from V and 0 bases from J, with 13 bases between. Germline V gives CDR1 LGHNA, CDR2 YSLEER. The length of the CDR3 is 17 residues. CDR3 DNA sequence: TGCGCCAGCAGCCGGGGTGGCAGGAACTCTGGGGCCAACGTCCTGACTTTC. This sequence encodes CASSRGGRNSGANVLTF.

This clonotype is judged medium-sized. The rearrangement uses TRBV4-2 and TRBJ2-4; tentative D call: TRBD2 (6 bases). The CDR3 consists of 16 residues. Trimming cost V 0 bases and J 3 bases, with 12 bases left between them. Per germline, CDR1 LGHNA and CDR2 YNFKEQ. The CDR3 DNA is TGTGCCAGCAGCCAAGATGGGCGGGGAGGCAAAAACATTCAGTACTTC. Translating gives CASSQDGRGGKNIQYF.

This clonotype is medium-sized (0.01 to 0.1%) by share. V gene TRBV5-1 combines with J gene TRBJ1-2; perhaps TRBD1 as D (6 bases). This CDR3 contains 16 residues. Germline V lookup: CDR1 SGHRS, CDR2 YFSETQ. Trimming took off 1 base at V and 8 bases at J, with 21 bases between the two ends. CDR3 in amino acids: CASSLSVTGSSYGYTF. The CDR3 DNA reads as TGCGCCAGCAGCTTGTCTGTGACAGGCTCGTCCTACGGCTACACCTTC. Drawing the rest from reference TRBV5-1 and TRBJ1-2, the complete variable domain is KAGVTQTPRYLIKTRGQQVTLSCSPISGHRSVSWYQQTPGQGLQFLFEYFSETQRNKGNFPGRFSGRQFSNSRSEMNVSTLELGDSALYLCASSLSVTGSSYGYTFGSGTRLTVV.

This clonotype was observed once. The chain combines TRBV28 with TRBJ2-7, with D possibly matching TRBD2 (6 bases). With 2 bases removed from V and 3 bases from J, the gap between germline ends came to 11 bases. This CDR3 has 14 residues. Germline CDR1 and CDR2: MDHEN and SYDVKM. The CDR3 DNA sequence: TGTGCCAGCAGTTTAGCCGGGACTGACTACGAGCAGTACTTC. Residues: CASSLAGTDYEQYF.

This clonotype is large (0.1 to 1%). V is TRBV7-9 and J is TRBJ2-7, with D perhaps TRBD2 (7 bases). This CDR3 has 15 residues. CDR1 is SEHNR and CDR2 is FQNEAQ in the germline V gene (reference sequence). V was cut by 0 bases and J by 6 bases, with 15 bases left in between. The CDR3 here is CASSLALGGPGEQYF. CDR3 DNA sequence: TGTGCCAGCAGCTTAGCGTTGGGGGGGCCTGGCGAGCAGTACTTC.

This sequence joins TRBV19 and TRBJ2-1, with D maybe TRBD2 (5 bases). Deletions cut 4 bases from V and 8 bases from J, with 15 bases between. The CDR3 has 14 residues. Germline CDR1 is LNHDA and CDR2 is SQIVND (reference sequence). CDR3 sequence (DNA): TGTGCCAGTAGTACCTATACTAGGAGCGATGAGCAGTTCTTC. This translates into CASSTYTRSDEQFF.

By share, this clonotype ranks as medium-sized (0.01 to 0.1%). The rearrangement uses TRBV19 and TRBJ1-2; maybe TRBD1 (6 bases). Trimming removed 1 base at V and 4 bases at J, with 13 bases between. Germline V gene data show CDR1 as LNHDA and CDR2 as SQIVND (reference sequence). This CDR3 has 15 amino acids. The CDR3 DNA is TGTGCCAGTAGTATAGTCGGGGCAGGGGTCTATGGCTACACCTTC. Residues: CASSIVGAGVYGYTF.

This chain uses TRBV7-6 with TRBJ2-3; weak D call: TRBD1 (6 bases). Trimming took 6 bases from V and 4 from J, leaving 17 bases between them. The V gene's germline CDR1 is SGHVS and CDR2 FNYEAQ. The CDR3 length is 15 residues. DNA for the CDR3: TGTGCCAGCAGTGATACAGGGATCGGGCCAGATACGCAGTATTTT. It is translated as CASSDTGIGPDTQYF.

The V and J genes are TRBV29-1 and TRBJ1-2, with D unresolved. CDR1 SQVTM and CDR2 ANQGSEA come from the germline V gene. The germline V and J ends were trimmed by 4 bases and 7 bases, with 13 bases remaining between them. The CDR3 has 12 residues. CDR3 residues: CSVAYRGVGYTF. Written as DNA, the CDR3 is TGCAGCGTTGCGTACCGAGGAGTTGGCTACACCTTC.

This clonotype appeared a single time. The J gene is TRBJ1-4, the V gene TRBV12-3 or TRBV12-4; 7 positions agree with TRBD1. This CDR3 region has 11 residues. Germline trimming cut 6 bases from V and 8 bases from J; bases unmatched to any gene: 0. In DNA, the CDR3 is TGTGCCAGCAGAGGGGGCGAAAAACTGTTTTTT. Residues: CASRGGEKLFF.